The rows below give T cell receptor beta chains drawn from one sample of a study of blood T cell repertoires in COVID-19. Clones were read by immunoSEQ multiplex PCR, and TCRdb kept only the in-frame ones, dropping some. Of some 66,000 clones listed, around 82% are singletons. The sequenced sample was peripheral blood. The receptors were sampled from a man aged 60 to 69 with acute or convalescent COVID-19. Both conserved end residues are trimmed from each CDR3. The order of the fields is CDR3 protein, V gene.

ASSAGPTYGYT TRBV10-1
ASKLAGANVLT TRBV11-2
ASSYRGPEAYT TRBV6-5
ASSFWQGYQPQH TRBV5-6
ASSLSGAGNEQF TRBV7-2
ASSYSYRGNGYT TRBV6-5
ASSRSRGNYEQY TRBV7-2
ASSLSKAQETQY TRBV7-2
ASSLAYGLHYGYT TRBV5-1
SGETSTLTDTQY TRBV29-1
ASSTSQGVSPLH TRBV11-3
ASSLDGTPQETQY TRBV11-2
ASSPGTGAYQETQY TRBV7-2
ATSVRGTSTDTQY TRBV24-1
ASSLAPGTSGYT TRBV11-2
ASSRTSGGRETQY TRBV6-5
ASSATGGSGNTIY TRBV5-4
ASRAMPVGAQPQH TRBV7-2
SASPLAGVTATYEQY TRBV20-1
ASSLEPWASSGGQYEQF TRBV5-6
ASSLTGDNEKLF TRBV5-1
ASSLVLQGTYNEQF TRBV5-1
ASSVGVRGGNEQF TRBV9
ASSLEGAYGYT TRBV5-6
ASSSTYRGQANEKLF TRBV13
ASSPGLAGQETQY TRBV11-2
ASSIGEGLGYGYT TRBV19
ASSLGPQTGGDGYT TRBV11-2
ASSPSRVPGRPQH TRBV18
ASSPKGNEKLF TRBV7-9
ASSLDTSGGFGELF TRBV5-1
ATSDRSGGADEQF TRBV24-1
AWSSGGTGELF TRBV30
ASSTLQGRSYEQY TRBV7-2
ASALNSGNTIY TRBV12-3/TRBV12-4
ASSFQGADTGELF TRBV7-6
ASTKNRGSGANVLT TRBV2
ASARDRGLGELF TRBV2
ASSQDSQGPEAF TRBV4-1
ASRKGDPDKKGYT TRBV6-5
ASSSWTGGGYT TRBV27
AWSWPGVWTGISYEQY TRBV30
ASSLEGHPNTEAF TRBV5-1
ASSNPDRASNYGYT TRBV6-2/TRBV6-3
ASSYLGAVGEKLF TRBV9
ASSPAQDTEAF TRBV18